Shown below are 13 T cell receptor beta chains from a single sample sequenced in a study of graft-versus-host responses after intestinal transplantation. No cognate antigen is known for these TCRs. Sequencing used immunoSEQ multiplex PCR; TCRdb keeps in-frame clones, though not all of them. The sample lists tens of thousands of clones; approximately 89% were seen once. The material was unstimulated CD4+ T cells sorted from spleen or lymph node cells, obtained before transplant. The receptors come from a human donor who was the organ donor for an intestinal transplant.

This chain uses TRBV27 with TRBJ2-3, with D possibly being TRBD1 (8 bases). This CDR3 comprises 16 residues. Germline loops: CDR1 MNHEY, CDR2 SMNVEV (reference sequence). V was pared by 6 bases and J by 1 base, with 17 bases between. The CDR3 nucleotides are TGTGCCAGCAGCCTACAGGGGGAGGGTGGCACAGATACGCAGTATTTT. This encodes CASSLQGEGGTDTQYF.

Here the CDR3 DNA reads TGCGCCAGCAGAGGCGGAAATACGCAGTATTTT. This translates into CASRGGNTQYF. The chain combines TRBV5-1 with TRBJ2-3; no firm D call. CDR1 SGHRS and CDR2 YFSETQ come from the germline V gene. This CDR3 is built from 11 residues. V was cut by 5 bases and J by 7 bases, with 8 bases left in between.

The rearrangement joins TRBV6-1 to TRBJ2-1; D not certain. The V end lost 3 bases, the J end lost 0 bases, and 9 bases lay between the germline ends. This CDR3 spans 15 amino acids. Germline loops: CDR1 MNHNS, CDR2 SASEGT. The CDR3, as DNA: TGTGCCAGCAGTGATAACCTGAGCTCCTACAATGAGCAGTTCTTC. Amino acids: CASSDNLSSYNEQFF.

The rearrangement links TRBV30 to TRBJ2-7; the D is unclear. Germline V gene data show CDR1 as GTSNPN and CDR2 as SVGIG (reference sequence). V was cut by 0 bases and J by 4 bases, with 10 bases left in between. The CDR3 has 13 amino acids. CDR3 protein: CAWSVPGLYEQYF. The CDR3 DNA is TGTGCCTGGAGTGTACCCGGTCTTTACGAGCAGTACTTC. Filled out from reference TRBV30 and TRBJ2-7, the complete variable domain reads SQTIHQWPATLVQPVGSPLSLECTVEGTSNPNLYWYRQAAGRGLQLLFYSVGIGQISSEVPQNLSASRPQDRQFILSSKKLLLSDSGFYLCAWSVPGLYEQYFGPGTRLTVT.

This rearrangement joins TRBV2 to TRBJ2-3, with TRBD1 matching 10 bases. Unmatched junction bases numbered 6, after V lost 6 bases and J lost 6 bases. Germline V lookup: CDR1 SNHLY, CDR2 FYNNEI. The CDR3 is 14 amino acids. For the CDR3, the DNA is TGTGCCAGCAGCCCGGGACAGGGGTTCGATACGCAGTATTTT. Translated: CASSPGQGFDTQYF.

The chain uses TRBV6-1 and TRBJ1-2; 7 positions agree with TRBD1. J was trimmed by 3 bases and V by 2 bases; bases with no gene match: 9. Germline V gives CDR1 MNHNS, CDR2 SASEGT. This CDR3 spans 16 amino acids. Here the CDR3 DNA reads TGTGCCAGCAGTGAACAGTACAGGGGAAGGGACTATGGCTACACCTTC. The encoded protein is CASSEQYRGRDYGYTF.

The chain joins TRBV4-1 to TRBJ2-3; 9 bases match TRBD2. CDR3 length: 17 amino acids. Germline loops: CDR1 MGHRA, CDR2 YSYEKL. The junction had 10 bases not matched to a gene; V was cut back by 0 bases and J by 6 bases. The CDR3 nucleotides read TGCGCCAGCAGCCAAGATCGGTCTAGCGGGGCCCTTGATACGCAGTATTTT. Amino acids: CASSQDRSSGALDTQYF.

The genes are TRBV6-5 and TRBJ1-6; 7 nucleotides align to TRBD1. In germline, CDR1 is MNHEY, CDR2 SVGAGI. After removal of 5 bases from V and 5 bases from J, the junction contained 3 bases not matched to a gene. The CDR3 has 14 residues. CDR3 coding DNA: TGTGCCAGCAGTCGGGGGACAGATAATTCACCCCTCCACTTT. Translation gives CASSRGTDNSPLHF.

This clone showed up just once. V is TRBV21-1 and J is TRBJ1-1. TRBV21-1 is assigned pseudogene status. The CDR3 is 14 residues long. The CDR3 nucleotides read TGTGCCAGCACCCTCGAGGTCTCGAACACTGAAGCTTTCTTT. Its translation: CASTLEVSNTEAFF.

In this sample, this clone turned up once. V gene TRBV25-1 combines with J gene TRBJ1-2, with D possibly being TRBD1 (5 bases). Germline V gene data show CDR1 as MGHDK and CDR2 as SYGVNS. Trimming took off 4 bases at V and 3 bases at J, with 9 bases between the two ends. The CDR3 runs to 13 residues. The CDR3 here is CASSVGGDYGYTF. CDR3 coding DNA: TGTGCCAGCAGTGTGGGAGGGGACTATGGCTACACCTTC.

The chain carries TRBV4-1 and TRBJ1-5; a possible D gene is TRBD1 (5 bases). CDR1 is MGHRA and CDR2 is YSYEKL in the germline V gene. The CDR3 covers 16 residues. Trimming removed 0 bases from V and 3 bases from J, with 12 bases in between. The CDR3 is CASSQERGRSNQPQHF. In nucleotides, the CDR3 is TGCGCCAGCAGCCAAGAAAGGGGCAGGTCCAATCAGCCCCAGCATTTT.

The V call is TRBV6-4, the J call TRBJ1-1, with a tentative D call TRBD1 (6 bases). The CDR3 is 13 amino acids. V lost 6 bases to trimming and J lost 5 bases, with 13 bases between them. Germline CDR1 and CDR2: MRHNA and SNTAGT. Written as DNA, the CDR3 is TGTGCCAGCAGCGTTGACAGGTTGACTGAAGCTTTCTTT. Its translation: CASSVDRLTEAFF.

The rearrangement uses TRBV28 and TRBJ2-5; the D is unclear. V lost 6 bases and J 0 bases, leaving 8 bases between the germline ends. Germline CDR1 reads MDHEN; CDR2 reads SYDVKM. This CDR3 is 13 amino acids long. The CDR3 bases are TGTGCCAGCAGCCGGAGAAACCAAGAGACCCAGTACTTC. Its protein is CASSRRNQETQYF. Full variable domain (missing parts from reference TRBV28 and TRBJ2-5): DVKVTQSSRYLVKRTGEKVFLECVQDMDHENMFWYRQDPGLGLRLIYFSYDVKMKEKGDIPEGYSVSREKKERFSLILESASTNQTSMYLCASSRRNQETQYFGPGTRLLVL.